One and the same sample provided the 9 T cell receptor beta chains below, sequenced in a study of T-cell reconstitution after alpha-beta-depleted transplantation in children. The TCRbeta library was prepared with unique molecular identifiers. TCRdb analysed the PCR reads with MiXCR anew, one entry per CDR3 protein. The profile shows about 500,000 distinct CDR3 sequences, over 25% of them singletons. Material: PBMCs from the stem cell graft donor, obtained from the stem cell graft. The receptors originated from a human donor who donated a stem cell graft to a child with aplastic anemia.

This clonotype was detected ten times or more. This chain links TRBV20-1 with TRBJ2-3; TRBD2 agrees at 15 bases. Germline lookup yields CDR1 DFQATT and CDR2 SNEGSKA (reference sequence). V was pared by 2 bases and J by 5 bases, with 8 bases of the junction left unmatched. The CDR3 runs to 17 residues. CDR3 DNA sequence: TGCAGTGCTAGACCAGGACTAGCGGGAGGGCCCGGAGATACGCAGTATTTT. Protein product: CSARPGLAGGPGDTQYF.

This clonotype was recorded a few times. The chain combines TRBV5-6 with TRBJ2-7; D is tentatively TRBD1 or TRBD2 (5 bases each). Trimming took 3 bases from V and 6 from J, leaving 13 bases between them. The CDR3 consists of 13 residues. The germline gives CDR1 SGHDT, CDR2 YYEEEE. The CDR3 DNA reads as TGTGCCAGCAGCTGGGGGACGCAGACCGAGCAGTACTTC. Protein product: CASSWGTQTEQYF.

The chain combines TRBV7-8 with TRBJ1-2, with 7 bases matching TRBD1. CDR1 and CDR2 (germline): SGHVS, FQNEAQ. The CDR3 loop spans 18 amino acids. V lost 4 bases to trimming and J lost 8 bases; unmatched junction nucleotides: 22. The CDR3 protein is CASSSRSHQGVMAWGYTF. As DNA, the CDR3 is TGTGCCAGCAGCTCGCGCTCCCACCAGGGGGTGATGGCGTGGGGCTACACCTTC.

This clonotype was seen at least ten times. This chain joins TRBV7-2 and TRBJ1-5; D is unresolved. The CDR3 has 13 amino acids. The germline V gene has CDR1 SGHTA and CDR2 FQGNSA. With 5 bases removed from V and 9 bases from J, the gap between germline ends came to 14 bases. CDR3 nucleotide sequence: TGTGCCAGCAGCCCCGGCCCGGCGGGGCCCCAGCATTTT. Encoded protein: CASSPGPAGPQHF.

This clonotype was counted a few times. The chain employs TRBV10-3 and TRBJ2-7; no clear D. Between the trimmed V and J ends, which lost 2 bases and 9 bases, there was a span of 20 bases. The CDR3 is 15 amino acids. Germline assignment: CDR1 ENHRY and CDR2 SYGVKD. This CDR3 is CAISEMGGWDLGQYF. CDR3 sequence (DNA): TGTGCCATCAGTGAGATGGGCGGATGGGATCTCGGGCAGTACTTC.

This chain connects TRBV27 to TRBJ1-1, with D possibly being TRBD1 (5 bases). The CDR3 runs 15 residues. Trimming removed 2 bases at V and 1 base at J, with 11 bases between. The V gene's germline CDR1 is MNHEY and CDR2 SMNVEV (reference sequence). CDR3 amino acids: CASSLRHRTNTEAFF. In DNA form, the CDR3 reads TGTGCCAGCAGTTTAAGGCACAGGACGAACACTGAAGCTTTCTTT.

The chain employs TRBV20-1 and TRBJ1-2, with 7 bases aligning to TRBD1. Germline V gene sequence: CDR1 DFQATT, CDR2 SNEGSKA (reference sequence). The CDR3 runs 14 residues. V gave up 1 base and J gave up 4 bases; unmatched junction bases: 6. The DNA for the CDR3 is TGCAGTGCTAGAGCTCGAGGGGGCCCCTATGGCTACACCTTC. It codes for CSARARGGPYGYTF.

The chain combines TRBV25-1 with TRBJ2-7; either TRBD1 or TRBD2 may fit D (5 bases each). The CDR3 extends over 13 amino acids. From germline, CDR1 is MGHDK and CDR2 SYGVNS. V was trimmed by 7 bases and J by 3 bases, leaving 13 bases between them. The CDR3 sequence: CASIGTESYEQYV. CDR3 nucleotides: TGTGCCAGCATCGGGACGGAAAGCTACGAGCAGTACGTC.

The CDR3 is CSVTRYGTDYEQYF. The CDR3 nucleotides read TGCAGTGTTACTAGGTATGGTACAGACTACGAGCAGTACTTC. V is TRBV20-1 and J is TRBJ2-7; D might be TRBD2 (5 bases). Trimming took 7 bases from V and 3 from J, leaving 19 bases between them. The CDR3 extends over 14 amino acids. Germline CDR1 DFQATT, CDR2 SNEGSKA (reference sequence).